This T cell receptor (beta chain) was sequenced during a study of cytomegalovirus exposure and HLA in healthy donors. Study overall: The roughly 120 validation repertoires used the same platform as the 550 to 800 first-cohort repertoires (as reported by a later analysis). Study outcomes and limitations: Within the 120 or so validation repertoires, first-cohort TCR clusters tended to co-occur, according to a later analysis. Fewer than 200 TCR beta chains were listed as cytomegalovirus-associated.

Turning to this clone: Its target is not known.

CDR1 and CDR2 (germline): MGHRA, YSYEKL. V shed 0 bases and J shed 1 base, with 12 bases lying between them. This CDR3 region has 16 residues. Among the 110 or so subjects of the validation cohort, separate from the 666-subject first cohort, were the donors. Sequencing was performed with immunoSEQ multiplex PCR; in TCRdb, only in-frame clones are kept and a portion is missing. Here the sample spans under 200,000 clones, roughly 89% being singletons. The chain recombines TRBV4-1 with TRBJ1-1; the D is unclear. The specimen was PBMCs. This clonotype was obtained from a man aged 18 to 29 in good health and CMV-seropositive. CDR3 sequence (DNA): TGCGCCAGCAGCCAAGAGGACTTGATATCGAACACTGAAGCTTTCTTT. Amino acids: CASSQEDLISNTEAFF.